This TCR beta chain appears in the sequencing data of a study of regulatory dendritic cells for organ transplantation. Background on the study: Regulatory dendritic cells came from monocytes given vitamin D3 and IL-10. Day 6 dendritic cell cultures were stimulated with LPS.

In regard to this clone: Its antigen is not identified.

Allogeneic regulatory or mature dendritic cells were co-cultured for roughly five days with CFSE-labeled sorted T cells at 1:10. Repertoires were generated with immunoSEQ multiplex PCR, while TCRdb's copy carries only in-frame clones and drops some. Found here are about 10,000 clones, roughly two thirds of them singletons; the top ten hold roughly 0.62%. The germline gives CDR1 SGHRS, CDR2 YFSETQ. J lost 5 bases, V lost 4 bases, and 10 bases had no gene match. The CDR3 runs to 15 residues. This receptor was obtained from a human donor in good health. What was sequenced was naive CD4+ T cells from blood cultured with dendritic cells. Subset defined: CD45RA+ naive T cells. The V gene is TRBV5-1, the J gene TRBJ2-5, with 8 bases identical to TRBD1. CDR3 in DNA: TGCGCCAGCAGCCTCCAGACAGGGGTTGGGGAGACCCAGTACTTC. Protein sequence: CASSLQTGVGETQYF.